What follows are 14 T cell receptor beta chains derived from one specimen sequenced in a study of shared clonotypes between healthy human individuals. The table came from immunoSEQ multiplex PCR; TCRdb's copy has only in-frame clones and leaves some out. Of hundreds of thousands of clones detected, around four fifths appear once; the ten largest clones hold around 1.8%. The sequenced sample consisted of memory CD4+ T cells sorted from blood. Noted subset: CD45RA-negative fraction. Receptor source: a woman aged 25 to 39 in good health.

This chain uses TRBV5-4 with TRBJ2-3, with a possible D match to TRBD2 (6 bases). Trimming left V 0 bases short and J 6 bases short, with 23 bases between. CDR1 is SGHNT and CDR2 is YYREEE in the germline V gene (reference sequence). The CDR3 is 18 amino acids. CDR3 nucleotide sequence: TGTGCCAGCAGCTTGGTTGGTAGGCGGAGGGCTCTGCTGGATACGCAGTATTTT. Its protein product is CASSLVGRRRALLDTQYF.

The J gene is TRBJ2-5, the V gene TRBV28; no firm D call. Germline CDR1 MDHEN, CDR2 SYDVKM. V shed 5 bases and J shed 2 bases, with 18 bases lying between them. The CDR3 is 16 amino acids. DNA of the CDR3: TGTGCCAGCAGTCGTAACCCGGTGGCCTATCAAGAGACCCAGTACTTC. This codes for CASSRNPVAYQETQYF. Variable domain in full (rest from reference TRBV28 and TRBJ2-5): DVKVTQSSRYLVKRTGEKVFLECVQDMDHENMFWYRQDPGLGLRLIYFSYDVKMKEKGDIPEGYSVSREKKERFSLILESASTNQTSMYLCASSRNPVAYQETQYFGPGTRLLVL.

The chain is built from TRBV7-7 and TRBJ2-7, with D perhaps TRBD2 (5 bases). This CDR3 spans 14 amino acids. V lost 5 bases and J lost 3, with 14 bases in between. Germline lookup yields CDR1 SSHAT and CDR2 FNYEAQ (reference sequence). The DNA for the CDR3 is TGTGCCAGCAGCCTTAAACCGGGGAGCTACGAGCAGTACTTC. It codes for CASSLKPGSYEQYF.

The chain links TRBV4-1 to TRBJ2-3; 9 positions agree with TRBD2. CDR3 size: 15 residues. J gave up 3 bases and V 1 base, and 2 bases lay outside the gene matches. Germline lookup yields CDR1 MGHRA and CDR2 YSYEKL. The CDR3 sequence: CASSQVGLATDTQYF. The CDR3 nucleotides are TGCGCCAGCAGCCAAGTTGGACTAGCGACAGATACGCAGTATTTT.

This clone has only a few counts. The chain is built from TRBV28 and TRBJ1-5; D is unresolved. V lost 8 bases and J lost 1, with 15 bases in between. The CDR3 contains 15 residues. Germline V lookup: CDR1 MDHEN, CDR2 SYDVKM. CDR3 in DNA: TGTGCCAGCCACTATAGGCTGAACAGCAATCAGCCCCAGCATTTT. Its protein product is CASHYRLNSNQPQHF. The variable domain in full, with the rest retrieved from reference TRBV28 and TRBJ1-5, is DVKVTQSSRYLVKRTGEKVFLECVQDMDHENMFWYRQDPGLGLRLIYFSYDVKMKEKGDIPEGYSVSREKKERFSLILESASTNQTSMYLCASHYRLNSNQPQHFGDGTRLSIL.

The chain is built from TRBV14 and TRBJ2-7, with TRBD2 identical over 9 bases. Trimming at V came to 4 bases and at J to 4 bases, leaving 11 bases not matched to a gene. The germline gives CDR1 SGHDN, CDR2 FVKESK. The CDR3 is 16 amino acids. The CDR3 DNA follows: TGTGCCAGCAGCCCGAGGGGCTCTAGCGGGATTTACGAGCAGTACTTC. It yields the protein CASSPRGSSGIYEQYF.

The chain is built from TRBV14 and TRBJ2-7; D unresolved. Germline lookup yields CDR1 SGHDN and CDR2 FVKESK. There are 13 residues in the CDR3. Trimming removed 6 bases from V and 3 bases from J, with 12 bases in between. CDR3 region: CASSPFGGYEQYF. The CDR3 region has the DNA TGTGCCAGCAGTCCATTCGGCGGCTACGAGCAGTACTTC.

A remark on this clone: Other DNA variants within this sample encode the same CDR3. The chain links TRBV4-2 to TRBJ2-5, with 10 positions matching TRBD2. The germline CDR1 and CDR2 sequences are LGHNA and YNFKEQ. J was trimmed by 1 base and V by 4 bases; bases with no gene match: 12. This CDR3 has 18 amino acids. The CDR3 sequence is CASSPGATSGLSQETQYF. DNA of the CDR3: TGTGCCAGCAGCCCCGGGGCGACTAGCGGGCTATCCCAAGAGACCCAGTACTTC.

V is TRBV18 and J is TRBJ2-7; 7 nucleotides align to TRBD2. From germline, CDR1 is KGHSH and CDR2 LQKENI. V lost 3 bases, J lost 6 bases, and 11 bases stayed unmatched. The CDR3 is made up of 15 amino acids. The chain's CDR3 is CASSPWASREAEQYF. The DNA of the CDR3 is TGTGCCAGCTCACCCTGGGCCTCCCGGGAGGCCGAGCAGTACTTC.

This sequence joins TRBV19 and TRBJ1-2; D might be TRBD1 (6 bases). CDR3 length equals 16 residues. Trimming stripped 7 bases from V and 4 bases from J, with 22 bases between. Germline CDR1 LNHDA, CDR2 SQIVND (reference sequence). The CDR3 here is CASTSSAGTSGYGYTF. Here the CDR3 DNA reads TGTGCCAGTACCTCTTCGGCCGGGACATCTGGCTATGGCTACACCTTC.

The rearrangement joins TRBV2 to TRBJ2-3; 10 bases match TRBD2. The V gene's germline CDR1 is SNHLY and CDR2 FYNNEI. The ends lost 7 bases at V and 6 bases at J; junction bases unmatched: 7. This CDR3 spans 14 amino acids. The CDR3 spells CASKASGSRDTQYF. For the CDR3, the DNA is TGTGCCAGCAAGGCTAGCGGGAGTCGTGATACGCAGTATTTT.

This chain joins TRBV6-5 and TRBJ2-7, with 10 bases aligning to TRBD1. The CDR3 is 13 amino acids. From germline, CDR1 is MNHEY and CDR2 SVGAGI. V dropped 9 bases and J dropped 1; count of bases not matched to a gene: 3. CDR3 in DNA: TGTGCCAGTAGGACAGGGGGGTCCTACGAGCAGTACTTC. This translates into CASRTGGSYEQYF.

The chain combines TRBV28 with TRBJ2-5, with TRBD2 matching over 8 bases. Germline CDR1 reads MDHEN; CDR2 reads SYDVKM. The CDR3 runs 16 residues. V was clipped by 2 bases and J by 2 bases; unmatched bases: 7. The CDR3 is CASSLAGTRRQETQYF. The CDR3 nucleotides read TGTGCCAGCAGTTTAGCCGGGACTAGACGGCAAGAGACCCAGTACTTC.

This clone appeared many times. V is TRBV18 and J is TRBJ2-2; 7 bases are shared with TRBD2. V shed 3 bases, J shed 6 bases, and the junction held 1 base outside the gene matches. The CDR3 has 13 amino acids. Germline lookup yields CDR1 KGHSH and CDR2 LQKENI. The CDR3 spells CASSPAGAGELFF. The CDR3 coding sequence is TGTGCCAGCTCACCGGCGGGGGCCGGGGAGCTGTTTTTT. The complete variable domain, with remaining parts taken from reference TRBV18 and TRBJ2-2, reads NAGVMQNPRHLVRRRGQEARLRCSPMKGHSHVYWYRQLPEEGLKFMVYLQKENIIDESGMPKERFSAEFPKEGPSILRIQQVVRGDSAAYFCASSPAGAGELFFGEGSRLTVL.